The source of this T cell receptor beta chain is a study of CD8 T cells in ankylosing spondylitis. Findings and limits, study-wide: Some motif variants had been reported before (in reactive arthritis synovial fluid and blood). Ankylosing spondylitis blood seemed to carry a telltale TCR beta motif made of several highly homologous variants. A CD8+ phenotype characterized the disease-linked clones, which were relatively rare in peripheral blood. Disease-linked clones were reportedly significantly enriched in matched ankylosing spondylitis synovial fluid.

Quantitative 5'-RACE with molecular barcodes was used to make the TCR beta libraries. TCRdb ran MiXCR on the 5' RACE reads and lists one entry per CDR3 protein. The table records about 540,000 distinct CDR3 sequences, roughly 13% of them present only once. This clonotype turned up a few times. Antigen specificity is unknown. Germline CDR1 is SGHRS and CDR2 is YFSETQ. The CDR3 extends over 13 amino acids. V was trimmed by 0 bases and J by 10 bases, leaving 8 bases between them. The receptor comes from a male donor with ankylosing spondylitis. Sequencing used blood, either unsorted or a sorted T cell fraction (not recorded which). V usage is TRBV5-1 and J usage is TRBJ1-6, with D perhaps matching TRBD1 (5 bases). The CDR3 coding sequence is TGCGCCAGCAGCTTGGCAGGGTTCTCACCCCTCCACTTT. Translated: CASSLAGFSPLHF.